These 20 T cell receptor beta chains were all obtained from the same sample, sequenced in a study of regulatory T cells in long-lasting Graves disease. Described time point: newly diagnosed GD, antithyroid drugs for less than 3 months. PBMCs provided the RNA from which the TCR library was made. Arm-PCR with iRepertoire HTBI primers amplified the CDR3 regions for these TCR beta libraries. MiXCR was run by TCRdb on the multiplex PCR reads, yielding one entry per CDR3 protein. The sample holds about 320,000 distinct CDR3 sequences; 18% are singletons and the top ten take approximately 35%. The sequencing here drew on peripheral blood mononuclear cells (PBMCs), taken at new diagnosis, from a patient treated with antithyroid drugs. Receptors were obtained from a female donor with Graves disease.

As concerns this clonotype: This may stem from a read error, because a much larger clone lies one nucleotide away. The rearrangement joins TRBV11-2 to TRBJ1-2, with D possibly TRBD1 on 6 matching bases. The V end was cut by 0 bases, the J end by 7 bases, with 27 bases between. Germline CDR1 SGHAT, CDR2 FQNNGV. This CDR3 region has 19 residues. The CDR3 DNA follows: TGTGCCAGCAGCTTAGATTTCGGGACCCCGGGACAAATTTTTCTTGGCTACACCTTC. This encodes CASSLDFGTPGQIFLGYTF.

This clonotype was seen ten or more times. The chain recombines TRBV12-3 or TRBV12-4 with TRBJ2-5; TRBD2 might be the D (6 bases). Trimming removed 6 bases from V and 13 bases from J, with 15 bases in between. The length of the CDR3 is 11 residues. This CDR3 reads CASSYTGERYF. The CDR3, as DNA: TGTGCCAGCAGCTATACGGGAGAACGGTACTTC.

This clonotype was found many times. This CDR3 reads CAWAPRLAGKNIQYF. In nucleotides, the CDR3 is TGTGCCTGGGCCCCTCGACTAGCGGGGAAAAACATTCAGTACTTC. The rearrangement joins TRBV30 to TRBJ2-4, with 11 bases matching TRBD2. CDR3 size: 15 residues. Per the germline V gene, CDR1 is GTSNPN and CDR2 is SVGIG (reference sequence). Germline trimming cut 5 bases from V and 4 bases from J; bases unmatched to any gene: 7.

This clonotype was recorded many times. This chain connects TRBV2 to TRBJ2-1; the match to TRBD1 covers 9 bases. Germline loops: CDR1 SNHLY, CDR2 FYNNEI. The V segment lost 7 bases and the J segment 5 bases; nucleotides outside the gene matches: 12. There are 16 residues in the CDR3. The CDR3 DNA sequence: TGTGCCAGCACAGGACAGGGGATACCCAACAACAATGAGCAGTTCTTC. Translation: CASTGQGIPNNNEQFF.

This clonotype was counted many times. The V and J genes are TRBV7-8 and TRBJ2-1; D is unresolved. This CDR3 is built from 13 residues. From germline, CDR1 is SGHVS and CDR2 FQNEAQ. V lost 4 bases and J 6 bases, leaving 10 bases between the germline ends. CDR3 bases: TGTGCCAGCAGCTCTCCGTGGGTCAATGAGCAGTTCTTC. This codes for CASSSPWVNEQFF.

This clonotype was detected ten times or more. The chain uses TRBV24-1 and TRBJ2-1; 15 nucleotides line up with TRBD2. J gave up 8 bases and V 6 bases, and 13 bases lay outside the gene matches. CDR3 size: 18 residues. Germline lookup yields CDR1 KGHDR and CDR2 SFDVKD. The CDR3 loop is CATSNGLAGGPRVDEQFF. CDR3 sequence (DNA): TGTGCCACCAGTAACGGACTAGCGGGAGGGCCCAGGGTTGATGAGCAGTTCTTC.

This clonotype was detected once. The genes are TRBV19 and TRBJ1-5, with D hard to call. This CDR3 is built from 14 residues. V lost 0 bases and J lost 10, with 13 bases in between. Germline-derived CDR1 and CDR2 are LNHDA and SQIVND (reference sequence). DNA for the CDR3: TGTGCCAGTAGTATAGACGGCGACGCGGGTCCCCAGCATTTT. Translated: CASSIDGDAGPQHF.

This clonotype was counted ten times or more. The chain employs TRBV28 and TRBJ1-1, with 7 bases matching TRBD1. With V trimmed by 6 bases and J by 8 bases, 9 bases remained unmatched. The CDR3 is made up of 13 amino acids. Germline V CDR1 and CDR2: MDHEN, SYDVKM. As DNA, the CDR3 is TGTGCCAGCAGGATTCAGGGGGATACGGAAGCTTTCTTT. Its translation: CASRIQGDTEAFF.

This clonotype was seen ten or more times. V gene TRBV24-1 combines with J gene TRBJ2-5; TRBD1 agrees at 7 bases. Looked up from germline, CDR1 is KGHDR and CDR2 is SFDVKD. This CDR3 is 15 amino acids long. Trimming cost V 3 bases and J 2 bases; bases outside gene matches: 5. The CDR3 sequence is CATSDTYRGQETQYF. For the CDR3, the DNA is TGTGCCACCAGTGATACATACAGGGGTCAAGAGACCCAGTACTTC.

This clonotype was observed many times. The CDR3 loop reads CASSPSGTSGLPPYNEQFF. CDR3 DNA: TGTGCCAGCAGCCCCTCCGGGACTAGCGGACTCCCTCCCTACAATGAGCAGTTCTTC. This sequence joins TRBV3-1 and TRBJ2-1, with 11 positions matching TRBD2. The CDR3 extends over 19 amino acids. Germline lookup yields CDR1 LGHDT and CDR2 YNNKEL (reference sequence). J was trimmed by 2 bases and V by 4 bases; bases with no gene match: 13.

This clonotype was detected only a few times. This chain connects TRBV30 to TRBJ2-6; D may be TRBD2 (5 bases). CDR3 length equals 16 residues. V lost 1 base, J lost 0 bases, and 10 bases lay in between. CDR1 GTSNPN and CDR2 SVGIG come from the germline V gene (reference sequence). CDR3 in DNA: TGTGCCTGGAGTGGACTCGGGAACTCTGGGGCCAACGTCCTGACTTTC. Protein sequence: CAWSGLGNSGANVLTF.

This clonotype was counted many times. The chain combines TRBV30 with TRBJ2-7; possible D gene TRBD1, 5 bases. Germline lookup yields CDR1 GTSNPN and CDR2 SVGIG (reference sequence). V was shortened by 2 bases and J by 2 bases, with 10 bases between the two germline ends. The CDR3 loop spans 13 amino acids. The CDR3, as DNA: TGTGCCTGGAGTCAGGGCGCCACCTACGAGCAGTACTTC. Its protein is CAWSQGATYEQYF. The full variable domain, rest sourced from reference TRBV30 and TRBJ2-7, is SQTIHQWPATLVQPVGSPLSLECTVEGTSNPNLYWYRQAAGRGLQLLFYSVGIGQISSEVPQNLSASRPQDRQFILSSKKLLLSDSGFYLCAWSQGATYEQYFGPGTRLTVT.

The count of this clonotype is one. A read error may be the cause here, since a much bigger clone is one base away. Without the conserved terminal phenylalanine or tryptophan, this CDR3 likely stems from a read error. J is TRBJ2-7 and V is TRBV2; TRBD1 or TRBD2 may be the D gene (6 bases each). The CDR3 spans 16 residues. CDR1 and CDR2 from the germline V gene are SNHLY and FYNNEI. V was shortened by 4 bases and J by 4 bases, with 20 bases between the two germline ends. The CDR3 sequence is CASSGLSLQGRYEQYL. In DNA, the CDR3 is TGTGCCAGCAGTGGATTGTCCCTGCAGGGGAGGTACGAGCAGTACTTG.

The chain carries TRBV3-1 and TRBJ2-5, with TRBD2 matching 8 bases. Germline V gene lookup returns CDR1 LGHDT and CDR2 YNNKEL (reference sequence). V was clipped by 0 bases and J by 9 bases; unmatched bases: 6. The CDR3 runs 14 residues. CDR3 loop: CASSQDRGGVAQYF. Here the CDR3 DNA reads TGTGCCAGCAGCCAAGATCGGGGGGGGGTGGCCCAGTACTTC.

Ten or more counts support this clonotype. The CDR3 reads CATSQAGSTDTQYF. CDR3 nucleotides: TGTGCCACCAGTCAAGCGGGCAGCACAGATACGCAGTATTTT. The V and J genes are TRBV24-1 and TRBJ2-3; a weak D match, TRBD2 (6 bases). The CDR3 is made up of 14 amino acids. The germline CDR1 and CDR2 sequences are KGHDR and SFDVKD. V lost 6 bases and J 0 bases, leaving 9 bases between the germline ends.

This clonotype came up many times. The V gene is TRBV29-1, the J gene TRBJ2-7, with no clear D. V dropped 3 bases and J dropped 2 bases, with 11 bases sitting between them. CDR1 and CDR2 (germline): SQVTM, ANQGSEA. The CDR3 covers 13 residues. The CDR3 nucleotides are TGCAGCGTTGAGGGAACTGATACCTACGAGCAGTACTTC. Its protein is CSVEGTDTYEQYF.

This clonotype was detected many times. CDR3 nucleotides: TGTGCCAGCAGCTTCGTCCAGACGGAATATGGCTACACCTTC. Amino acid sequence: CASSFVQTEYGYTF. V gene TRBV7-9 combines with J gene TRBJ1-2; no definite D call. In germline, CDR1 is SEHNR, CDR2 FQNEAQ (reference sequence). Trimming took off 3 bases at V and 5 bases at J, with 13 bases between the two ends. This CDR3 is built from 14 residues.

In this sample, this clonotype turned up many times. J is TRBJ2-5 and V is TRBV20-1, with D possibly matching TRBD1 (6 bases). Looked up from germline, CDR1 is DFQATT and CDR2 is SNEGSKA (reference sequence). The CDR3 has 14 amino acids. Between the trimmed V and J ends, which lost 2 bases and 1 base, there was a span of 11 bases. CDR3 DNA sequence: TGCAGTGCTAGACCGGACAGAGCCCAAGAGACCCAGTACTTC. As protein: CSARPDRAQETQYF.

The genes are TRBV19 and TRBJ1-2; no clear D gene. Germline values: CDR1 LNHDA, CDR2 SQIVND (reference sequence). V lost 9 bases and J 2 bases, leaving 16 bases between the germline ends. CDR3 length equals 14 residues. The CDR3 sequence is CASTTSGKNYGYTF. DNA of the CDR3: TGTGCCAGCACTACCTCCGGGAAGAACTATGGCTACACCTTC.

As for this clonotype: This may stem from a read error, because a much larger clone lies one nucleotide away. This CDR3 is CSAGERIDLRQPQHF. In DNA form, the CDR3 reads TGCAGTGCTGGAGAGCGAATCGATTTGCGTCAGCCCCAGCATTTT. The genes are TRBV20-1 and TRBJ1-5; D gene ambiguous. CDR1 and CDR2 (germline): DFQATT, SNEGSKA (reference sequence). CDR3 length: 15 residues.